The rows below give T cell receptor beta chains drawn from one sample of a study of control samples from healthy donors and cancer patients. The repertoire was sequenced with immunoSEQ multiplex PCR; TCRdb's copy has only in-frame clones and lacks some. Seen here are 50,000 or so clones, roughly 85% observed once, and the top ten hold about 2.6%. Sequences were obtained from PBMCs. Receptors originate from a woman between 45 and 60 years old with lung cancer. Each CDR3 is given with its conserved first and last residue. The D gene is left open where the match is weak. Clone sizes are given selectively: once, few, many, or a class where the clone is expanded.

V,size,D,length,J,CDR3,DNA
TRBV27,NA,TRBD2,16,TRBJ2-5,CASSPWTSGDQETQYF,TGTGCCAGCAGTCCGTGGACTAGCGGGGACCAAGAGACCCAGTACTTC
TRBV9,NA,NA,14,TRBJ2-5,CASSVHGSGETQYF,TGTGCCAGCAGCGTCCACGGAAGCGGTGAGACCCAGTACTTC
TRBV19,NA,TRBD1,15,TRBJ1-1,CASSMARTGSTEAFF,TGTGCCAGTAGTATGGCTCGGACAGGGAGCACTGAAGCTTTCTTT
TRBV4-3,few,TRBD1,15,TRBJ2-7,CASSRGTGDERVQYF,TGCGCCAGCAGCCGGGGGACAGGGGACGAGAGGGTGCAGTACTTC
TRBV5-1,NA,TRBD1,15,TRBJ2-7,CASSSTGTGGVEQYF,TGCGCCAGCAGCTCAACTGGGACAGGGGGCGTCGAGCAGTACTTC
TRBV7-3,NA,NA,15,TRBJ1-6,CASSLEGGNNSPLHF,TGTGCCAGCAGCTTAGAAGGGGGTAATAATTCACCCCTCCACTTT
TRBV28,NA,NA,12,TRBJ1-2,CASSGPDYGYTF,TGTGCCAGCAGCGGCCCGGACTATGGCTACACCTTC
TRBV19,NA,NA,14,TRBJ1-2,CASSIAPENYGYTF,TGTGCCAGTAGTATAGCACCGGAGAACTATGGCTACACCTTC
TRBV5-1,NA,NA,14,TRBJ1-1,CASSLSGANTEAFF,TGCGCCAGCAGCTTGTCAGGGGCTAACACTGAAGCTTTCTTT
TRBV27,NA,TRBD1,14,TRBJ2-5,CASSHSGTGKTQYF,TGTGCCAGCAGTCACTCCGGGACAGGAAAGACCCAGTACTTC
TRBV21-1,NA,NA,15,TRBJ1-1,CASSKTAGIRPEAFF,TGTGCCAGCAGCAAAACGGCAGGGATTAGGCCTGAAGCTTTCTTT
TRBV6-5,once,NA,13,TRBJ2-3,CASTLMSTDTQYF,TGTGCCAGCACCCTAATGAGCACAGATACGCAGTATTTT
TRBV6-5,NA,NA,13,TRBJ2-1,CASTPGGYNEQFF,TGTGCCAGCACCCCAGGAGGTTACAATGAGCAGTTCTTC
TRBV5-4,NA,NA,14,TRBJ1-1,CASSLSRSNTEAFF,TGTGCCAGCAGCTTGAGCCGGTCGAACACTGAAGCTTTCTTT
TRBV10-3,NA,TRBD1,15,TRBJ1-4,CAISEGQVLNEKLFF,TGTGCCATCAGTGAGGGACAGGTGCTTAATGAAAAACTGTTTTTT
TRBV27,NA,TRBD1,15,TRBJ2-5,CASSLSGTGQETQYF,TGTGCCAGCAGTTTATCGGGGACAGGGCAAGAGACCCAGTACTTC
TRBV4-1,NA,TRBD2,18,TRBJ2-3,CASSQDVRGLVVTDTQYF,TGCGCCAGCAGCCAAGATGTTCGGGGACTAGTGGTGACAGATACGCAGTATTTT
TRBV28,NA,NA,10,TRBJ1-2,CASGVVGYTF,TGTGCCAGCGGAGTCGTGGGCTACACCTTC